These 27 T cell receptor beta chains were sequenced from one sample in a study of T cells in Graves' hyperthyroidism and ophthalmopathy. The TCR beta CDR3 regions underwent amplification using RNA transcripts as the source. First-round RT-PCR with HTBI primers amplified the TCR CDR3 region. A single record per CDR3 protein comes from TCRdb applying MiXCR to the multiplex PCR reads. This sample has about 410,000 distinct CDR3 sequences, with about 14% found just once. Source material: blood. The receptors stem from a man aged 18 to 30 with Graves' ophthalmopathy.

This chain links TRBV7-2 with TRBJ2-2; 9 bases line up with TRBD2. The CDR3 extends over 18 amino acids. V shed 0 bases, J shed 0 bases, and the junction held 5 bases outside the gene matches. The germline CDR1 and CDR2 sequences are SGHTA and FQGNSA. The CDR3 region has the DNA TGTGCCAGCAGCTTAGCGCAAGCGGGGGGTTCGAACACCGGGGAGCTGTTTTTT. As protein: CASSLAQAGGSNTGELFF. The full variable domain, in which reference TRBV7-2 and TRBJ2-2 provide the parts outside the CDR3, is GAGVSQSPSNKVTEKGKDVELRCDPISGHTALYWYRQSLGQGLEFLIYFQGNSAPDKSGLPSDRFSAERTGGSVSTLTIQRTQQEDSAVYLCASSLAQAGGSNTGELFFGEGSRLTVL.

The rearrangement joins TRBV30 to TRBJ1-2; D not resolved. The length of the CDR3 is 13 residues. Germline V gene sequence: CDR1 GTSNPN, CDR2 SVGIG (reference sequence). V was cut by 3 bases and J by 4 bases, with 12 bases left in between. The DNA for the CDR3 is TGTGCCTGGAGAACAGTCTCGGGCTATGGCTACACCTTC. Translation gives CAWRTVSGYGYTF.

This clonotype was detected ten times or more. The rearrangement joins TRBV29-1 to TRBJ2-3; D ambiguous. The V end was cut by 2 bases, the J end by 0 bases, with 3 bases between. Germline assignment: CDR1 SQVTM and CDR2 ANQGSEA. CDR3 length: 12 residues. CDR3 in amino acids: CSVEPSTDTQYF. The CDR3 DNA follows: TGCAGCGTTGAACCGAGCACAGATACGCAGTATTTT.

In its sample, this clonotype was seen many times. CDR3 in amino acids: CATSDLIDNEQFF. The CDR3 DNA reads TGTGCCACCAGTGATTTAATTGATAATGAGCAGTTCTTC. The V gene is TRBV24-1, the J gene TRBJ2-1; D not certain. This CDR3 spans 13 amino acids. Trimming removed 1 base at V and 7 bases at J, with 7 bases between. CDR1 and CDR2 (germline): KGHDR, SFDVKD.

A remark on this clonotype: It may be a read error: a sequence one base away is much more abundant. CDR3 sequence (DNA): TGTGCCAGCAGGTTAGCGCGGGATTTCTTCTACGAGCAGTACTTC. It encodes CASRLARDFFYEQYF. The chain has TRBV12-3 or TRBV12-4 and TRBJ2-7; a possible D gene is TRBD2 (6 bases). CDR3 length: 15 amino acids.

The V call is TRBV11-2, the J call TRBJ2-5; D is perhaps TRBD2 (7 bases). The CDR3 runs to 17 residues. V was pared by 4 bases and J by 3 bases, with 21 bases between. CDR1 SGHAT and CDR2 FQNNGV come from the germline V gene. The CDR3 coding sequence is TGTGCCAGCAGCTCGAACTTAGGACTAGGGGGGGAAGAGACCCAGTACTTC. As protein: CASSSNLGLGGEETQYF. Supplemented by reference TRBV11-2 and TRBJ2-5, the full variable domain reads EAGVAQSPRYKIIEKRQSVAFWCNPISGHATLYWYQQILGQGPKLLIQFQNNGVVDDSQLPKDRFSAERLKGVDSTLKIQPAKLEDSAVYLCASSSNLGLGGEETQYFGPGTRLLVL.

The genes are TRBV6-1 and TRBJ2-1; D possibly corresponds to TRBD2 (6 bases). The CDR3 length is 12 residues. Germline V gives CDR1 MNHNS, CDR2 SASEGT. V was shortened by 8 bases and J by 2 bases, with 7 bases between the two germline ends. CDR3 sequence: CASREPYNEQFF. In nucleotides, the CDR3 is TGTGCCAGCCGGGAGCCCTACAATGAGCAGTTCTTC.

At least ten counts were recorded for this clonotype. Here the CDR3 DNA reads TGCAGTGCTAGACCCCTAGAGGGTAGAGAGACCCAGTACTTC. This encodes CSARPLEGRETQYF. V gene TRBV20-1 combines with J gene TRBJ2-5; weak D call: TRBD2 (5 bases). This CDR3 spans 14 amino acids. The V end was cut by 2 bases, the J end by 4 bases, with 14 bases between. CDR1 is DFQATT and CDR2 is SNEGSKA in the germline V gene (reference sequence).

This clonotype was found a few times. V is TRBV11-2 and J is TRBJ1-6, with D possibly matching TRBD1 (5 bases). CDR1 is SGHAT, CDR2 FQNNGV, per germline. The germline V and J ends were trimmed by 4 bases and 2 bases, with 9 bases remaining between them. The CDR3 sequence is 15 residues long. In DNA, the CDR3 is TGTGCCAGCAGCTCCCAGGGACCCTATAATTCACCCCTCCACTTT. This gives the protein CASSSQGPYNSPLHF.

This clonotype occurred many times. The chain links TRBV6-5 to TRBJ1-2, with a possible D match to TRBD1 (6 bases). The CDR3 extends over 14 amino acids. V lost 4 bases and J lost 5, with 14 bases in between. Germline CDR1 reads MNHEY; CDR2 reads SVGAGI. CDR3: CASSLGRGLYGYTF. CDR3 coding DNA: TGTGCCAGCAGTTTAGGACGGGGGCTTTATGGCTACACCTTC.

The CDR3, as DNA: TGTGCCACCAGCACCAATCCCGGTACTTATAATTCACCCCTCCACTTT. Residues: CATSTNPGTYNSPLHF. This chain joins TRBV15 and TRBJ1-6; D unclear. The germline gives CDR1 LNHNV, CDR2 YYDKDF (reference sequence). Trimming removed 4 bases from V and 4 bases from J, with 14 bases in between. CDR3 size: 16 residues.

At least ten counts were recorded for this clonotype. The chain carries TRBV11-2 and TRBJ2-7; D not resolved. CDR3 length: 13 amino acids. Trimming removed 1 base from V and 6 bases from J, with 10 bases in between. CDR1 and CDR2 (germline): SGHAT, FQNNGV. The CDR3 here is CASSLGLQSEQYF. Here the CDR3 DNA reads TGTGCCAGCAGCTTAGGGCTCCAGAGCGAGCAGTACTTC.

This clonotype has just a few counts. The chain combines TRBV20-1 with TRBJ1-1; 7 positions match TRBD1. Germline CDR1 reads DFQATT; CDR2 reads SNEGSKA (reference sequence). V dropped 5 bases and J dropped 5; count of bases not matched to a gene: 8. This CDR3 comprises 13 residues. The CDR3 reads CSAHRGRGTEAFF. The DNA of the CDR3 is TGCAGTGCTCACAGGGGAAGGGGGACTGAAGCTTTCTTT.

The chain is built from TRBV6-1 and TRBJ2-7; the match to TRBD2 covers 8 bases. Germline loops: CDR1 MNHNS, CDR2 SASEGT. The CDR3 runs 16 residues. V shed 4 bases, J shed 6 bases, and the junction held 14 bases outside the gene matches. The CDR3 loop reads CASSGGETSVVGEQYF. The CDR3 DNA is TGTGCCAGCAGTGGGGGAGAGACTAGCGTTGTAGGCGAGCAGTACTTC.

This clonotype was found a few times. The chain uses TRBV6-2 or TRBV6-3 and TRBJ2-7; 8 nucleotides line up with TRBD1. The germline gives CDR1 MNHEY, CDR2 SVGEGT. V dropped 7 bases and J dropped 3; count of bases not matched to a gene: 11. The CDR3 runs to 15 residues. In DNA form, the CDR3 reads TGTGCCAGCACCTGGACAGGGCTCCCACTCTACGAGCAGTACTTC. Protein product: CASTWTGLPLYEQYF.

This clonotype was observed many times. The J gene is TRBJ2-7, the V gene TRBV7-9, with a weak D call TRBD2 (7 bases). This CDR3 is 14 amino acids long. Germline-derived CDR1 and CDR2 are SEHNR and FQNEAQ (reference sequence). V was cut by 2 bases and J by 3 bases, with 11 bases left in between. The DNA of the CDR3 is TGTGCCAGCAGCTTACAAGGGGGGGGCTACGAGCAGTACTTC. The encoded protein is CASSLQGGGYEQYF.

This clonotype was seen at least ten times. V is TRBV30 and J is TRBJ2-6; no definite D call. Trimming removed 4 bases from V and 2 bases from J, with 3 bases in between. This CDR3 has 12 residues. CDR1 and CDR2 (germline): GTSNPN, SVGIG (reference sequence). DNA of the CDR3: TGTGCCTGGACCACTGGGGCCAACGTCCTGACTTTC. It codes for CAWTTGANVLTF.

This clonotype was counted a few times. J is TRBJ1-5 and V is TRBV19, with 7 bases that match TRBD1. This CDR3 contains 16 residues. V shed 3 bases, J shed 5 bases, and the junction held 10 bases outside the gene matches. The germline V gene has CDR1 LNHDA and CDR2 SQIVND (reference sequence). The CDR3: CASSILRAGGYQPQHF. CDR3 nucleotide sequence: TGTGCCAGTAGTATTCTTAGAGCAGGGGGTTATCAGCCCCAGCATTTT.

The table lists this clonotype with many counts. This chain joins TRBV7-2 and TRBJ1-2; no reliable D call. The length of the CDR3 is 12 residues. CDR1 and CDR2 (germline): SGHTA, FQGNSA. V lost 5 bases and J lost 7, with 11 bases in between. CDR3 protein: CASSPILPGYTF. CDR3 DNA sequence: TGTGCCAGCAGCCCGATCCTCCCTGGCTACACCTTC.

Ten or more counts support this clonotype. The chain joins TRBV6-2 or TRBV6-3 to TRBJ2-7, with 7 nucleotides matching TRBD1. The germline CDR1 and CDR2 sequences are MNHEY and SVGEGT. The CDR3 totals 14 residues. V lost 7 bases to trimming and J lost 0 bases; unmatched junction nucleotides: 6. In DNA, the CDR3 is TGTGCCAGCAACAACAGGGGTCCCTCCTACGAGCAGTACTTC. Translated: CASNNRGPSYEQYF.

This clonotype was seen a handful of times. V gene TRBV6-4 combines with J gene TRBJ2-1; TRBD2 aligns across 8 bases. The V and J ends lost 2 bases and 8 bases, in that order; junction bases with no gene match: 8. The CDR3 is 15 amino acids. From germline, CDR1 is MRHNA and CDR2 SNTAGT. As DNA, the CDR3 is TGTGCCAGCAGTGACCGAGCGGGAGTCGTCTATGAGCAGTTCTTC. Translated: CASSDRAGVVYEQFF.

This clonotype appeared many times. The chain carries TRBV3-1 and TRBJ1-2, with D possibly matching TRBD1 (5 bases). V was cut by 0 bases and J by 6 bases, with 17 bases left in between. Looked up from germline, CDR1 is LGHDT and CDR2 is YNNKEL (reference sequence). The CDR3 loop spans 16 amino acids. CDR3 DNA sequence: TGTGCCAGCAGCCAAGATGGTGGGCCAGGGAGAAATGGCTACACCTTC. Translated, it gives CASSQDGGPGRNGYTF.

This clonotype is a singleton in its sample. CDR3 in amino acids: CASSFVGWNRIYGYTF. As DNA, the CDR3 is TGTGCCAGCAGTTTTGTCGGTTGGAACCGGATCTATGGCTACACCTTC. The rearrangement joins TRBV12-3 or TRBV12-4 to TRBJ1-2; D is ambiguous. Trimming left V 3 bases short and J 4 bases short, with 18 bases between. The length of the CDR3 is 16 residues.

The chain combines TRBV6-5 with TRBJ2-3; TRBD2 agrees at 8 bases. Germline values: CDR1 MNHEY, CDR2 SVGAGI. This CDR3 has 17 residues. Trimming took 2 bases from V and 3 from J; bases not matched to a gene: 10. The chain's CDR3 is CASSYLEAGDRTDTQYF. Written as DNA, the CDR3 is TGTGCCAGCAGTTACCTGGAAGCGGGGGACCGGACAGATACGCAGTATTTT.

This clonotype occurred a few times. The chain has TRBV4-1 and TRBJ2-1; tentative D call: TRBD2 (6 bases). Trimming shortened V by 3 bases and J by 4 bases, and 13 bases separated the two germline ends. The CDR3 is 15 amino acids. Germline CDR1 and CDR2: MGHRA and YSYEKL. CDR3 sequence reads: CASSQGEANYNEQFF. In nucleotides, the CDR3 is TGCGCCAGCAGCCAGGGGGAGGCTAATTACAATGAGCAGTTCTTC.

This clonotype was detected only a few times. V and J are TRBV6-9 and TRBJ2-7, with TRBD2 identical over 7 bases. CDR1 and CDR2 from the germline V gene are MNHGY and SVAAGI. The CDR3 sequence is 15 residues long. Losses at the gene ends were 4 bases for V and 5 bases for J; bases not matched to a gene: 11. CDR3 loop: CASSLVRGGMDEQYF. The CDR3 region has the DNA TGTGCCAGCAGTTTGGTTCGGGGAGGGATGGACGAGCAGTACTTC.

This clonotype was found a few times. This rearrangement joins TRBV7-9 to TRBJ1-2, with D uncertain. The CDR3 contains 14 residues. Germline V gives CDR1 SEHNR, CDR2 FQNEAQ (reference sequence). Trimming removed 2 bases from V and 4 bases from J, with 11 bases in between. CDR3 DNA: TGTGCCAGCAGCTTATATGTAGGATCCTATGGCTACACCTTC. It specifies CASSLYVGSYGYTF.